This T cell receptor (beta chain) was observed in a study of T-cell reconstitution after alpha-beta-depleted transplantation in children (TCRdb year 2016). With regard to the full study: The study quantitatively tracked T-cell immune reconstitution after TCRalphabeta/CD19-depleted allogeneic hematopoietic cell transplantation in children using TCR repertoire profiling.

Libraries were prepared through PCR. These reads were obtained on an Illumina HiSeq 2500. Molecular barcoding was employed in the preparation of TCR libraries, with unique molecular identifiers being used to normalize TCRbeta repertoire quantification. The public reads were reprocessed in TCRdb via fastp at Q25 and MiXCR, keeping in-frame beta chains. Every entry covers one CDR3 protein and lists the most common genes and DNA from its rows. For this sample there are 500,000 or so distinct CDR3 sequences; roughly 33% appear just once. The ten largest clones represent roughly 2.5% of the sample. In the case of this clonotype: Its target antigen remains unknown. Base qualities are not provided; no much larger clone lies one nucleotide away.

Per the germline V gene, MNHEY is the CDR1 and SVGAGI is the CDR2. The CDR3, from cysteine to phenylalanine, totals 16 residues. Only the CDR3 DNA stays, 48 bases, in frame from base 1. V is clipped by 3 bases and J by 10 bases, and the sequence between their germline boundaries is 19 bases long. The receptor comes from a human donor who donated a stem cell graft to a child with aplastic anemia. The chain is encoded by TRBV6-5 joined to TRBJ1-6, with the identity of the D gene unclear. This material consisted of PBMCs from the stem cell graft donor, taken from the stem cell graft. The CDR3 in this case is CASSYSLRYVDSPLHF. The DNA sequence is given as TGTGCCAGCAGTTATTCCCTCCGTTATGTGGACTCACCCCTCCACTTT.